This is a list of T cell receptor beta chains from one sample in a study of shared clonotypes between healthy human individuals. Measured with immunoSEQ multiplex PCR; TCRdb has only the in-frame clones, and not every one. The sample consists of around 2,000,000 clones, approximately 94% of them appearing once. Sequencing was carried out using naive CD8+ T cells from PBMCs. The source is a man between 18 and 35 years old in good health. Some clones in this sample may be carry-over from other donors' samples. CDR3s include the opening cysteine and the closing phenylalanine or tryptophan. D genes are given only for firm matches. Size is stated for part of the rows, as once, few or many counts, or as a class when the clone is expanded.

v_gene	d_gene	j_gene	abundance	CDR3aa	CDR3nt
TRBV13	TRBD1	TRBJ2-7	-	CASRGQGANEQYF	TGTGCCAGCAGGGGGCAGGGGGCCAACGAGCAGTACTTC
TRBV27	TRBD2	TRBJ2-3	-	CASSQTDGLAGDADTQYF	TGTGCCAGCAGTCAAACAGACGGACTAGCGGGAGACGCAGATACGCAGTATTTT
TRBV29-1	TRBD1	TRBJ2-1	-	CSARQGASEQFF	TGCAGCGCCCGACAGGGGGCCAGTGAGCAGTTCTTC
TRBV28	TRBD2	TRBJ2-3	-	CASSFGTSSYTDTQYF	TGTGCCAGCAGTTTCGGGACTAGCAGTTACACAGATACGCAGTATTTT
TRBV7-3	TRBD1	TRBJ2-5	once	CASSTRQGDQETQYF	TGTGCCAGCAGCACCAGACAGGGGGACCAAGAGACCCAGTACTTC
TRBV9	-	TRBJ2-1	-	CASSPHGAPSSYNEQFF	TGTGCCAGCAGCCCACACGGGGCGCCGAGCTCCTACAATGAGCAGTTCTTC
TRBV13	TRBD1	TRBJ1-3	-	CASSGQGAQKNTIYF	TGTGCCAGCAGCGGACAGGGGGCACAAAAAAACACCATATATTTT
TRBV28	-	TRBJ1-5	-	CASSSPLDSNQPQHF	TGTGCCAGCAGTTCCCCCCTGGATAGCAATCAGCCCCAGCATTTT
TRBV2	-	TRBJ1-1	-	CAARDTEAFF	TGTGCCGCAAGGGACACTGAAGCTTTCTTT
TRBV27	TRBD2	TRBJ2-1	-	CASSPGTSVKSDEQFF	TGTGCCAGCAGCCCCGGGACTAGCGTGAAGAGCGATGAGCAGTTCTTC
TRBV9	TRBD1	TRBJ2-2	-	CASSVDGTGVWNGELFF	TGTGCCAGCAGCGTAGATGGGACAGGGGTTTGGAACGGGGAGCTGTTTTTT
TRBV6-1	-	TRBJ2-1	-	CASSDSNHNEQFF	TGTGCCAGCAGTGACAGCAATCACAATGAGCAGTTCTTC
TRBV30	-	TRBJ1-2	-	CALDSGEYGYTF	TGTGCCTTGGATTCAGGGGAGTATGGCTACACCTTC
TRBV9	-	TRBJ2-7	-	CASSVAPTGSYEQYF	TGTGCCAGCAGCGTAGCCCCTACGGGTTCCTACGAGCAGTACTTC
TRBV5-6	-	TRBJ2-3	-	CASSRTVADTQYF	TGTGCCAGCAGCAGAACGGTAGCGGATACGCAGTATTTT
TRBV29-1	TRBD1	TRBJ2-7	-	CSASVLPSDRGRYEQYF	TGCAGCGCCTCTGTGCTCCCTTCGGACAGGGGGCGATACGAGCAGTACTTC
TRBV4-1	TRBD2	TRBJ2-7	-	CASSHPTSGSYEQYF	TGCGCCAGCAGCCACCCGACTAGCGGTTCCTACGAGCAGTACTTC
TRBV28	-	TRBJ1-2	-	CASSFDPGGYTF	TGTGCCAGCAGTTTTGACCCCGGTGGCTACACCTTC
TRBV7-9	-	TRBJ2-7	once	CASSWTPGGSYEQYF	TGTGCCAGCAGCTGGACCCCCGGGGGCTCCTACGAGCAGTACTTC
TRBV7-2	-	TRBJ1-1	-	CASSLAGEGLNTEAFF	TGTGCCAGCAGCTTAGCAGGTGAGGGGCTGAACACTGAAGCTTTCTTT
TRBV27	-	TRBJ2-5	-	CASSPLIRETQYF	TGTGCCAGCAGTCCCCTCATACGGGAGACCCAGTACTTC
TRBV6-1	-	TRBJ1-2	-	CASSEALPGDYLYYGYTF	TGTGCCAGCAGTGAAGCGCTTCCTGGGGACTACCTTTACTATGGCTACACCTTC
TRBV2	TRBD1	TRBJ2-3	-	CASSDLTGTAYTDTQYF	TGTGCCAGCAGTGACCTGACAGGGACCGCTTACACAGATACGCAGTATTTT
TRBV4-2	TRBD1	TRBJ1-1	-	CASSQNQGGNTEAFF	TGTGCCAGCAGCCAGAACCAGGGGGGGAACACTGAAGCTTTCTTT
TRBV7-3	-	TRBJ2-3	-	CASSLAGVSDTQYF	TGTGCCAGCAGCTTAGCAGGGGTGTCAGATACGCAGTATTTT
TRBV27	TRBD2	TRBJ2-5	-	CASSPGVRGGQETQYF	TGTGCCAGCAGTCCAGGGGTTCGGGGGGGGCAAGAGACCCAGTACTTC
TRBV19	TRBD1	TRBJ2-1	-	CASSLTGGHNEQFF	TGTGCCAGTAGTTTGACAGGGGGCCACAATGAGCAGTTCTTC
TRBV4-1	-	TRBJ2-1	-	CASSQDWQGFYNEQFF	TGCGCCAGCAGCCAAGATTGGCAGGGCTTTTACAATGAGCAGTTCTTC
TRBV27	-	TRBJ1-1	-	CASSSIGLQPQRGAFF	TGTGCCAGCAGTTCCATCGGACTGCAACCTCAAAGAGGAGCTTTCTTT
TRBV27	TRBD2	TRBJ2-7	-	CASSFSGSMSYEQYF	TGTGCCAGCAGTTTTAGCGGGAGTATGTCCTACGAGCAGTACTTC
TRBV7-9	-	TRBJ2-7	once	CASSQDSYEQYF	TGTGCCAGCAGCCAGGACTCCTACGAGCAGTACTTC
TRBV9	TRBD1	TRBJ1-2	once	CASSVDPGQGDYGYTF	TGTGCCAGCAGCGTAGACCCGGGACAGGGAGACTATGGCTACACCTTC
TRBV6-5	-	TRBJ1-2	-	CASSADSPNYGYTF	TGTGCCAGCAGCGCCGATAGTCCTAACTATGGCTACACCTTC
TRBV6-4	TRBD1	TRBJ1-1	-	CASSDSPGQGRAFF	TGTGCCAGCAGTGACTCACCGGGACAGGGGAGGGCTTTCTTT
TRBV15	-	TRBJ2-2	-	CATSRELPYDGGELFF	TGTGCCACCAGCAGAGAACTCCCTTACGACGGCGGGGAGCTGTTTTTT
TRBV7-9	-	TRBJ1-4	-	CASSLAPAEKLFF	TGTGCCAGCAGCTTAGCGCCGGCAGAAAAACTGTTTTTT
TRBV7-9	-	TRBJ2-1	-	CASLPESSYNEQFF	TGTGCCAGTCTCCCTGAAAGCTCCTACAATGAGCAGTTCTTC
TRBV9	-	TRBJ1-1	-	CASSAAGLNTEAFF	TGTGCCAGCAGCGCCGCGGGACTGAACACTGAAGCTTTCTTT
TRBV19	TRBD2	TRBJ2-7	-	CASRGTSGPYEQYF	TGTGCCAGTAGGGGGACTAGCGGACCCTACGAGCAGTACTTC
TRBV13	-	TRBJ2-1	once	CASSLDGADRLDREQFF	TGTGCCAGCAGCTTAGATGGTGCTGACCGACTCGACCGGGAGCAGTTCTTC
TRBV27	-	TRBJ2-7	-	CASSLGRRAEQYF	TGTGCCAGCAGTTTGGGACGTAGGGCCGAGCAGTACTTC
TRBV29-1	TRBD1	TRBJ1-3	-	CSVETRGLDNTIYF	TGCAGCGTTGAAACCAGGGGGCTAGACAACACCATATATTTT
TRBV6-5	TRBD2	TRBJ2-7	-	CASSYSSSGSYEQYF	TGTGCCAGCAGTTACTCGAGCAGCGGGAGTTACGAGCAGTACTTC
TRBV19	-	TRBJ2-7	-	CASSIGGAGLYEQYF	TGTGCCAGTAGTATAGGTGGGGCAGGGCTCTACGAGCAGTACTTC
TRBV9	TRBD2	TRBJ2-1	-	CASSPGTSASSYNEQFF	TGTGCCAGCAGCCCAGGGACTAGCGCAAGCTCCTACAATGAGCAGTTCTTC
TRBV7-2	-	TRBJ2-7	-	CASSLRDATYEQYF	TGTGCCAGCAGCTTACGGGACGCAACCTACGAGCAGTACTTC
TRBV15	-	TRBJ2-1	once	CATSRGVEAYNEQFF	TGTGCCACCAGCAGAGGAGTCGAGGCTTACAATGAGCAGTTCTTC
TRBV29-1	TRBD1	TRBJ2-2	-	CSVDGRDSTGELFF	TGCAGCGTTGACGGCAGGGACAGCACCGGGGAGCTGTTTTTT
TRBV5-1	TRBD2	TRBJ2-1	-	CASRLAGVNEQFF	TGCGCCAGCAGACTAGCGGGAGTCAATGAGCAGTTCTTC
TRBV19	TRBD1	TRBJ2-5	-	CASSSRGPQETQYF	TGTGCCAGTAGTAGCAGGGGGCCCCAAGAGACCCAGTACTTC
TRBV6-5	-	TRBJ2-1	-	CASSYSAVVSNEQFF	TGTGCCAGCAGTTACTCGGCTGTAGTATCCAATGAGCAGTTCTTC
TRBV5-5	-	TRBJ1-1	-	CASSPIGNTEAFF	TGTGCCAGCAGCCCTATCGGGAACACTGAAGCTTTCTTT
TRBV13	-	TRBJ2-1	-	CASSLERRRSTYNEQFF	TGTGCCAGCAGCTTAGAGCGTCGGCGGAGTACCTACAATGAGCAGTTCTTC
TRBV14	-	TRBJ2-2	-	CASSRGAGLVIGELFF	TGTGCCAGCAGCAGAGGCGCAGGTCTTGTTATCGGGGAGCTGTTTTTT
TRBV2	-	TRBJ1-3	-	CASLPPGGAIYF	TGTGCCAGCCTCCCACCCGGGGGGGCCATATATTTT